The rows below give T cell receptor beta chains drawn from one sample of a study of OX40 agonist ivuxolimab in advanced cancers. Sequencing was performed with immunoSEQ multiplex PCR; in TCRdb, only in-frame clones are kept and a portion is missing. The sample gives 60,000 or so clones, roughly 87% of which show up once; approximately 10% is in the top ten. The sequencing here drew on CD4+ or CD8+ T cells sorted from blood, taken in a trial of the OX40 agonist ivuxolimab. These TCRs come from an adult with an advanced solid tumor such as melanoma, head and neck, liver or kidney cancer. Each CDR3 is given with its conserved first and last residue. The D gene is left open where the match is weak. Clone size, where shown, is once, few, many, or a class for clones that have expanded.

clone size: .; D gene: .; V gene: TRBV11-3; J gene: TRBJ2-1; CDR3 DNA: TGTGCCAGCAGCCCCTTTAGATCTGAGCAGTTCTTC; CDR3 protein: CASSPFRSEQFF
clone size: .; D gene: TRBD2; V gene: TRBV11-2; J gene: TRBJ2-1; CDR3 DNA: TGTGCCAGCAGCTTAGATCTAGCGGAAGAGCCTGGTGAGCAGTTCTTC; CDR3 protein: CASSLDLAEEPGEQFF
clone size: .; D gene: TRBD1; V gene: TRBV19; J gene: TRBJ1-1; CDR3 DNA: TGTGCCACCACACTGGGACAGGGCTACACTGAAGCTTTCTTT; CDR3 protein: CATTLGQGYTEAFF
clone size: .; D gene: .; V gene: TRBV7-8; J gene: TRBJ1-6; CDR3 DNA: TGTGCCAGCAGCTTGGGGGGGCAGACGTTATATAATTCACCCCTCCACTTT; CDR3 protein: CASSLGGQTLYNSPLHF
clone size: .; D gene: TRBD2; V gene: TRBV27; J gene: TRBJ2-1; CDR3 DNA: TGTGCCAGCAGTTTAGGGACTACGAACAATGAGCAGTTCTTC; CDR3 protein: CASSLGTTNNEQFF
clone size: .; D gene: .; V gene: TRBV5-1; J gene: TRBJ1-3; CDR3 DNA: TGCGCCAGCAGCTGGGGGCATGGAGGAAACACCATATATTTT; CDR3 protein: CASSWGHGGNTIYF
clone size: .; D gene: .; V gene: TRBV5-1; J gene: TRBJ2-7; CDR3 DNA: TGCGCCAGCAGTCCTGGAGCCTCCTACGAGCAGTACTTC; CDR3 protein: CASSPGASYEQYF
clone size: .; D gene: TRBD2; V gene: TRBV11-3; J gene: TRBJ2-1; CDR3 DNA: TGTGCCAGCAGCTTGGGAGGGTTCAATGAGCAGTTCTTC; CDR3 protein: CASSLGGFNEQFF
clone size: .; D gene: TRBD1; V gene: TRBV7-9; J gene: TRBJ2-7; CDR3 DNA: TGTGCCAGCAGCCCTAAGGGACAGGCGAACTCCTACGAGCAGTACTTC; CDR3 protein: CASSPKGQANSYEQYF
clone size: .; D gene: .; V gene: TRBV4-1; J gene: TRBJ2-3; CDR3 DNA: TGCGCCAGCAGCCCACCGGAAAGAGATACGCAGTATTTT; CDR3 protein: CASSPPERDTQYF
clone size: .; D gene: .; V gene: TRBV6-1; J gene: TRBJ2-7; CDR3 DNA: TGTGCCAGCGCCAGCTACGAGCAGTACTTC; CDR3 protein: CASASYEQYF
clone size: .; D gene: .; V gene: TRBV6-1; J gene: TRBJ1-5; CDR3 DNA: TGTGCCAGCAGTGAATCAAGGGGCAATCAGCCCCAGCATTTT; CDR3 protein: CASSESRGNQPQHF
clone size: .; D gene: TRBD1; V gene: TRBV7-6; J gene: TRBJ2-1; CDR3 DNA: TGTGCCAGCAGCTTAGCAAGGGGAATTGGGACAGGGGGGAATGAGCAGTTCTTC; CDR3 protein: CASSLARGIGTGGNEQFF
clone size: once; D gene: .; V gene: TRBV27; J gene: TRBJ1-2; CDR3 DNA: TGTGCCAGCAGTTTATTTCAGGACCGCTATGGCTACACCTTC; CDR3 protein: CASSLFQDRYGYTF
clone size: .; D gene: .; V gene: TRBV6-1; J gene: TRBJ1-1; CDR3 DNA: TGTGCCAGCAGCAAAGGGGGTGCAGTCACTGAAGCTTTCTTT; CDR3 protein: CASSKGGAVTEAFF
clone size: .; D gene: .; V gene: TRBV9; J gene: TRBJ2-3; CDR3 DNA: TGTGCCAGCAGCGTAGATCCTAGAACAGATACGCAGTATTTT; CDR3 protein: CASSVDPRTDTQYF
clone size: .; D gene: .; V gene: TRBV6-1; J gene: TRBJ1-4; CDR3 DNA: TGTGCCAGCAGTGGGCAGAGGGGGTACGAAAAACTGTTTTTT; CDR3 protein: CASSGQRGYEKLFF
clone size: .; D gene: .; V gene: TRBV27; J gene: TRBJ1-1; CDR3 DNA: TGTGCCAGCAGTTTATCGATGGGGGGGAGCACTGAAGCTTTCTTT; CDR3 protein: CASSLSMGGSTEAFF
clone size: .; D gene: .; V gene: TRBV10-1; J gene: TRBJ2-2; CDR3 DNA: TGCGCCAGCAGTGAGTCGGCGGGACAGTGGATATCCGGGGAGCTGTTTTTT; CDR3 protein: CASSESAGQWISGELFF
clone size: .; D gene: .; V gene: TRBV9; J gene: TRBJ1-1; CDR3 DNA: TGTGCCAGTAGCGCCGAAGGGGTAACTGAAGCTTTCTTT; CDR3 protein: CASSAEGVTEAFF
clone size: .; D gene: TRBD1; V gene: TRBV14; J gene: TRBJ1-1; CDR3 DNA: TGTGCCAGCAGCCAAGAACAGGGGTTGGGCGCTGAAGCTTTCTTT; CDR3 protein: CASSQEQGLGAEAFF
clone size: .; D gene: .; V gene: TRBV5-4; J gene: TRBJ1-2; CDR3 DNA: TGTGCCAGCAGCTTGGAGTATCAGGATAACTATGGCTACACCTTC; CDR3 protein: CASSLEYQDNYGYTF
clone size: .; D gene: .; V gene: TRBV7-9; J gene: TRBJ1-4; CDR3 DNA: TGTGCCAGACGATCGTTCCCAGGGGCCCTTAATGAAAAACTGTTTTTT; CDR3 protein: CARRSFPGALNEKLFF
clone size: .; D gene: .; V gene: TRBV5-1; J gene: TRBJ1-2; CDR3 DNA: TGCGCCAGCAGCTTAGCGATTGAGGAGTATGGCTACACCTTC; CDR3 protein: CASSLAIEEYGYTF
clone size: .; D gene: TRBD2; V gene: TRBV11-2; J gene: TRBJ2-2; CDR3 DNA: TGTGCCAGCAGCTTAGAGCACCTAGCGGGCACCGGGGAGCTGTTTTTT; CDR3 protein: CASSLEHLAGTGELFF
clone size: .; D gene: TRBD2; V gene: TRBV19; J gene: TRBJ2-1; CDR3 DNA: TGTGCCAGTAGTTCGGGACTAGGCGGCAATGAGCAGTTCTTC; CDR3 protein: CASSSGLGGNEQFF
clone size: .; D gene: .; V gene: TRBV9; J gene: TRBJ1-1; CDR3 DNA: TGTGCCAGCAGCCCAGAAGGGGGGGGGACTGAAGCTTTCTTT; CDR3 protein: CASSPEGGGTEAFF
clone size: .; D gene: .; V gene: TRBV5-4; J gene: TRBJ2-3; CDR3 DNA: TGTGCCAGCAGGGGGGGCAGGGAACATAGTATGGATACGCAGTATTTT; CDR3 protein: CASRGGREHSMDTQYF
clone size: .; D gene: .; V gene: TRBV15; J gene: TRBJ1-3; CDR3 DNA: TGTGCCACCACTTGGGGCTCCGGAAACACCATATATTTT; CDR3 protein: CATTWGSGNTIYF
clone size: few; D gene: .; V gene: TRBV29-1; J gene: TRBJ1-2; CDR3 DNA: TGCAGCGTTGAAGGATTTGGCAGGGAGGACTATGGCTACACCTTC; CDR3 protein: CSVEGFGREDYGYTF
clone size: .; D gene: TRBD2; V gene: TRBV27; J gene: TRBJ2-1; CDR3 DNA: TGTGCCAGCAGTTTAGGACTAGCGGGGGTCCTTGAGCAGTTCTTC; CDR3 protein: CASSLGLAGVLEQFF
clone size: .; D gene: TRBD1; V gene: TRBV30; J gene: TRBJ2-5; CDR3 DNA: TGTGCCCAAGGACAGGGGAGGGGGCAAGAGACCCAGTACTTC; CDR3 protein: CAQGQGRGQETQYF
clone size: .; D gene: TRBD2; V gene: TRBV7-9; J gene: TRBJ2-3; CDR3 DNA: TGTGCCAGCAGCTTAGTTGGCGGGGGGACCACAGATACGCAGTATTTT; CDR3 protein: CASSLVGGGTTDTQYF
clone size: .; D gene: TRBD1; V gene: TRBV4-3; J gene: TRBJ1-1; CDR3 DNA: TGCGCCAGCAGCCAACTTACCGGGACAGGCACTGAAGCTTTCTTT; CDR3 protein: CASSQLTGTGTEAFF
clone size: .; D gene: .; V gene: TRBV5-5; J gene: TRBJ1-1; CDR3 DNA: TGTGCCAGCAGCTTGATCAAGGCTGGGACTGAAGCTTTCTTT; CDR3 protein: CASSLIKAGTEAFF
clone size: .; D gene: .; V gene: TRBV7-9; J gene: TRBJ2-7; CDR3 DNA: TGTGCCAGCAGCCCGAGTTCCTACGAGCAGTACTTC; CDR3 protein: CASSPSSYEQYF
clone size: .; D gene: .; V gene: TRBV28; J gene: TRBJ2-1; CDR3 DNA: TGTGCCAGCAGTTTAAAGTTACACAATGAGCAGTTCTTC; CDR3 protein: CASSLKLHNEQFF
clone size: .; D gene: .; V gene: TRBV6-5; J gene: TRBJ1-1; CDR3 DNA: TGTGCCAGCAGTACATCCCTGACGGGTAACACTGAAGCTTTCTTT; CDR3 protein: CASSTSLTGNTEAFF
clone size: .; D gene: .; V gene: TRBV30; J gene: TRBJ1-1; CDR3 DNA: TGTGCCTGGAGTGAACAGGCGTATACTGAAGCTTTCTTT; CDR3 protein: CAWSEQAYTEAFF
clone size: once; D gene: TRBD1; V gene: TRBV6-1; J gene: TRBJ2-7; CDR3 DNA: TGTGCCGCGTTATTTGGGACAGGGTGGGACGAGCAGTACTTC; CDR3 protein: CAALFGTGWDEQYF
clone size: few; D gene: .; V gene: TRBV7-8; J gene: TRBJ1-5; CDR3 DNA: TGTGCCAGCAGCTCTGTCCACTCGGGCAATCAGCCCCAGCATTTT; CDR3 protein: CASSSVHSGNQPQHF
clone size: .; D gene: .; V gene: TRBV5-6; J gene: TRBJ2-3; CDR3 DNA: TGTGCCAGCAGCTTATTACAGGGTGGCTTGAATACGCAGTATTTT; CDR3 protein: CASSLLQGGLNTQYF
clone size: few; D gene: .; V gene: TRBV29-1; J gene: TRBJ1-2; CDR3 DNA: TGCAGCGTTCTCCTCGACTCCCGGGAGGGCTACACCTTC; CDR3 protein: CSVLLDSREGYTF
clone size: .; D gene: .; V gene: TRBV4-1; J gene: TRBJ2-3; CDR3 DNA: TGCGCCAGCAGCCAAGATGGGATCGGGGGTTACACAGATACGCAGTATTTT; CDR3 protein: CASSQDGIGGYTDTQYF
clone size: .; D gene: TRBD2; V gene: TRBV27; J gene: TRBJ2-6; CDR3 DNA: TGTGCCAGCAGGGCCGGGACTAGCGACTCTGGGGCCAACGTCCTGACTTTC; CDR3 protein: CASRAGTSDSGANVLTF
clone size: many; D gene: TRBD2; V gene: TRBV19; J gene: TRBJ2-1; CDR3 DNA: TGTGCCAGTAGTATAGGGGGACTAGCGGGAGGGAATGAGCAGTTCTTC; CDR3 protein: CASSIGGLAGGNEQFF
clone size: .; D gene: TRBD2; V gene: TRBV5-1; J gene: TRBJ2-1; CDR3 DNA: TGCGCCAGCGAAGGACTAGCGGGAGCGTCAAATGAGCAGTTCTTC; CDR3 protein: CASEGLAGASNEQFF
clone size: .; D gene: .; V gene: TRBV27; J gene: TRBJ2-5; CDR3 DNA: TGTGCCAGCAGTTTATCCCCAGGGGGGAAGCAAGAGACCCAGTACTTC; CDR3 protein: CASSLSPGGKQETQYF
clone size: .; D gene: TRBD1; V gene: TRBV7-9; J gene: TRBJ2-1; CDR3 DNA: TGTGCCAGCAGCCCGCGACAGGGGATCAGAAATGAGCAGTTCTTC; CDR3 protein: CASSPRQGIRNEQFF
clone size: .; D gene: .; V gene: TRBV5-1; J gene: TRBJ2-7; CDR3 DNA: TGCGCCAGCAGCTTGGCAGGGGGGCGAGAGCAGTACTTC; CDR3 protein: CASSLAGGREQYF